This TCR beta chain came from a study of response to subunit inactivated influenza vaccine. A single record per CDR3 protein comes from TCRdb applying MiXCR to the RT-PCR reads. Of more than 550,000 distinct CDR3 sequences listed, about 10% were seen once; the top ten hold 11%. The CDR3 is 17 residues long. Trimming removed 5 bases from V and 0 bases from J; junction bases left unmatched: 10. In germline, CDR1 is LNHDA, CDR2 SQIVND (reference sequence). The same sample was also used in a study of T cells expressing NK-cell markers. Turning to that study: The authors generated TCR beta cDNA through 5'RACE template switching with UMIs. Most of the eight sequenced donors were HCMV-seropositive; one was seronegative. Dominant NKG2C+ clonotypes accounted for 1.0-7.0% of CD8+ T cells in more than 5 donors. Also leading the CD3+CD56-NKG2C+ fraction in a few donors were these clonotypes.

This clonotype was sampled from a man in his fifties or sixties who received an inactivated influenza vaccine. Sequenced material: PBMCs from blood, taken on the day of vaccination. This rearrangement joins TRBV19 to TRBJ1-1; 9 bases are a match to TRBD1. This CDR3 reads CASSPRPGTGMNTEAFF. The CDR3 DNA follows: TGTGCCAGTAGTCCTCGTCCCGGGACAGGGATGAACACTGAAGCTTTCTTT. The variable domain in full, with the rest retrieved from reference TRBV19 and TRBJ1-1, is DGGITQSPKYLFRKEGQNVTLSCEQNLNHDAMYWYRQDPGQGLRLIYYSQIVNDFQKGDIAEGYSVSREKKESFPLTVTSAQKNPTAFYLCASSPRPGTGMNTEAFFGQGTRLTVV.